This T cell receptor (beta chain) was sequenced in a study of blood T cell repertoires in COVID-19. Overall study context: The study drew acute and convalescent COVID-19 samples from the United States, Italy and Spain.

TCRdb's table, derived via immunoSEQ multiplex PCR, lists solely in-frame clones and lacks some. The table includes 400,000 to 450,000 clones, roughly nine tenths detected once. CDR3 length: 14 amino acids. The junction had 6 bases not matched to a gene; V was cut back by 6 bases and J by 7 bases. Germline values: CDR1 KGHDR, CDR2 SFDVKD. The gene calls are TRBV24-1 and TRBJ2-1; 9 bases align to TRBD2. The sample taken for sequencing was PBMCs or T cells enriched from blood (not recorded which). This receptor was identified in a young man who had recovered from COVID-19. The CDR3 reads CATSIAGVGNEQFF. In nucleotides, the CDR3 is TGTGCCACCAGTATAGCGGGAGTGGGGAATGAGCAGTTCTTC.